Described below is a single T cell receptor (beta chain) sequence and its context. The target of this receptor is not known. Base quality data are lacking; no much larger clone is found one base away. The data were taken from a study of metastatic and nonmetastatic thyroid tumors (dated by TCRdb to 2018 to 2021). Context from the whole study: Repertoires were compared across peripheral blood and tumor or nodule tissue samples from malignant and benign thyroid patients.

Between the V and J ends, shortened by 3 bases and 9 bases respectively, the junction contains 9 bases. According to the germline V gene, CDR1 reads MNHNS and CDR2 reads SASEGT. Including cysteine and phenylalanine, the CDR3 has 13 amino acids. Solely the CDR3 DNA is kept, with 39 bases framed from the first base. No treatment had been received by any patient before thyroid surgery. Using T-cell receptor beta sequencing, the study looked back at clinical samples from patients collected from the early 2010s to the late 2010s. What the study reported, not specific to this receptor: In both blood and tumor samples, TCR beta diversity was reported to be significantly higher in malignant tumors than in benign nodules.

Library method: PCR. Sequencer: Illumina HiSeq 4000. High-throughput sequencing was used to profile the CDR3 region of the TCR beta-chain in every patient. The original methods were these. CDR3 differences across clinicopathological groups were used to build a classifier for discriminating distant-metastatic papillary thyroid cancer patients. The Shannon index was used to measure repertoire diversity, and the Morisita-Horn index was used to measure how similar tumor and blood repertoires were. TCRdb's own reprocessing of the public reads used fastp at Q25 and MiXCR and kept productive beta chains. The V and J calls reflect TCRdb's pipeline rather than the authors' work. In this sample the table shows about 16,000 clones, 9.5% to 15% of which occur a single time. The ten largest make up about 28% of the sample.

The chain couples TRBV6-1 to TRBJ1-6, with TRBD1 tentatively as D gene (5 bases match). This clonotype was sampled from a female donor with papillary thyroid cancer or a benign thyroid nodule (not recorded which). Some clones in this sample may be carry-over from other donors' samples. The specimen was blood. CDR3 region: CASSEWRGSPLHF. The DNA reads as follows: TGTGCCAGCAGTGAGTGGAGGGGTTCACCCCTCCACTTT.